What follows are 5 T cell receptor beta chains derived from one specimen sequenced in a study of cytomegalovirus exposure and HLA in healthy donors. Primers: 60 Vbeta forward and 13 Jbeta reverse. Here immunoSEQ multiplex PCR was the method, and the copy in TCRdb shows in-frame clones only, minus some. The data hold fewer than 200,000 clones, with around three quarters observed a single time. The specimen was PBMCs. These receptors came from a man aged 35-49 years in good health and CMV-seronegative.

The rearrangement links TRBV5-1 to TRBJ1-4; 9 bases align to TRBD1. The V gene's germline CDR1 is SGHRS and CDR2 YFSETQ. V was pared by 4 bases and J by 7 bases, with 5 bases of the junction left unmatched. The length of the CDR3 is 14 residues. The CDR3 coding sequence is TGCGCCAGCAGCGGGGGACAGGGCGGTGAAAAACTGTTTTTT. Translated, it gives CASSGGQGGEKLFF. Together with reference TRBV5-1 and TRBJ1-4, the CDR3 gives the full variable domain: KAGVTQTPRYLIKTRGQQVTLSCSPISGHRSVSWYQQTPGQGLQFLFEYFSETQRNKGNFPGRFSGRQFSNSRSEMNVSTLELGDSALYLCASSGGQGGEKLFFGSGTQLSVL.

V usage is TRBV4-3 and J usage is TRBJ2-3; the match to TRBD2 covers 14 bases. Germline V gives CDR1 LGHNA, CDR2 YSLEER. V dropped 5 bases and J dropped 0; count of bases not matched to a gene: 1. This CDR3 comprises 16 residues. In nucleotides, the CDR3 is TGCGCCAGCAGCTGGACTAGCGGGGGGAGCACAGATACGCAGTATTTT. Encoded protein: CASSWTSGGSTDTQYF.

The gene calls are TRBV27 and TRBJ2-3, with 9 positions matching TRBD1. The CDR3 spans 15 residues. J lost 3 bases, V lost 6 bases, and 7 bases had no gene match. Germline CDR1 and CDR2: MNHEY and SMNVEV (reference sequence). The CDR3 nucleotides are TGTGCCAGCAGGACTCTAGGACAGGGGACAGATACGCAGTATTTT. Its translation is CASRTLGQGTDTQYF.

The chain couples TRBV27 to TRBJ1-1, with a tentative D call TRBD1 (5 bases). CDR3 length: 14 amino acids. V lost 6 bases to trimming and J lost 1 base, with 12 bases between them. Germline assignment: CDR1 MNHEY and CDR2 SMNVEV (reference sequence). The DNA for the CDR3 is TGTGCCAGCAGGATGCTGGGGGGGAACACTGAAGCTTTCTTT. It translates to CASRMLGGNTEAFF.

CDR3 region: CASSLGGDIFGGEKLFF. CDR3 coding DNA: TGTGCCAGCAGCTTGGGGGGGGATATCTTCGGGGGTGAAAAACTGTTTTTT. The chain is built from TRBV5-6 and TRBJ1-4; weak D call: TRBD1 (5 bases). Trimming removed 0 bases from V and 7 bases from J, with 19 bases in between. The CDR3 has 17 amino acids. Per the germline V gene, CDR1 is SGHDT and CDR2 is YYEEEE. Full variable domain (remainder filled in from reference TRBV5-6 and TRBJ1-4): DAGVTQSPTHLIKTRGQQVTLRCSPKSGHDTVSWYQQALGQGPQFIFQYYEEEERQRGNFPDRFSGHQFPNYSSELNVNALLLGDSALYLCASSLGGDIFGGEKLFFGSGTQLSVL.